The next 30 T cell receptor beta chains were all read from a single sample in a study of blood T cell repertoires in COVID-19. Only in-frame clones appear in the TCRdb table, and some are missing; sequencing was by immunoSEQ multiplex PCR. The data show 70,000 or so clones, over 60% seen once. Material: peripheral blood. All receptors derive from a man aged 55 to 70 with COVID-19, enrolled during active disease.

V and J are TRBV5-4 and TRBJ1-4; 8 bases match TRBD1. CDR1 is SGHNT and CDR2 is YYREEE in the germline V gene (reference sequence). The CDR3 sequence is 14 residues long. J gave up 7 bases and V 2 bases, and 4 bases lay outside the gene matches. The CDR3 is CASSLQGVGEKLFF. In DNA form, the CDR3 reads TGTGCCAGCAGCTTACAGGGGGTCGGTGAAAAACTGTTTTTT.

The chain couples TRBV4-1 to TRBJ2-1; tentatively, D is TRBD2 (5 bases). V lost 2 bases and J lost 3, with 11 bases in between. This CDR3 has 15 amino acids. Germline V CDR1 and CDR2: MGHRA, YSYEKL. The chain's CDR3 is CASSQKVRDYNEQFF. The DNA for the CDR3 is TGCGCCAGCAGCCAAAAAGTTCGGGACTACAATGAGCAGTTCTTC.

The chain couples TRBV10-1 to TRBJ1-1, with a tentative D call TRBD1 (5 bases). The CDR3 has 12 amino acids. Germline-derived CDR1 and CDR2 are WNHNN and SYGVQD (reference sequence). V was shortened by 8 bases and J by 3 bases, with 10 bases between the two germline ends. DNA for the CDR3: TGCGCCAGCCCGTGGGGGGACACTGAAGCTTTCTTT. Protein: CASPWGDTEAFF.

This clone was recorded many times. The chain couples TRBV9 to TRBJ1-1; D might be TRBD1 (5 bases). Trimming stripped 0 bases from V and 1 base from J, with 7 bases between. This CDR3 has 14 residues. Germline V CDR1 and CDR2: SGDLS, YYNGEE. The CDR3 bases are TGTGCCAGCAGCGTAGGACAGACGAACACTGAAGCTTTCTTT. Translating gives CASSVGQTNTEAFF.

This clone was detected a few times. The chain employs TRBV13 and TRBJ1-6; 9 bases are a match to TRBD1. The junction had 9 bases not matched to a gene; V was cut back by 5 bases and J by 10 bases. In germline, CDR1 is PRHDT, CDR2 FYEKMQ (reference sequence). There are 15 residues in the CDR3. CDR3 region: CASSSTGTGYSPLHF. In nucleotides, the CDR3 is TGTGCCAGCAGCAGTACCGGGACAGGGTACTCACCCCTCCACTTT.

V and J are TRBV12-3 or TRBV12-4 and TRBJ1-1; a possible D gene is TRBD1 (6 bases). This CDR3 contains 13 residues. Between the trimmed V and J ends, which lost 3 bases and 5 bases, there was a span of 10 bases. The CDR3 DNA follows: TGTGCCAGCAGTTTCGCCAGGGGTACTGAAGCTTTCTTT. Protein: CASSFARGTEAFF.

The rearrangement uses TRBV19 and TRBJ1-2, with 8 positions matching TRBD1. Germline lookup yields CDR1 LNHDA and CDR2 SQIVND (reference sequence). The J segment lost 3 bases and the V segment lost 4 bases, leaving 4 bases of the junction unmatched. The CDR3 spans 14 residues. The CDR3 coding sequence is TGTGCCAGTAGTACGGACAGGGAGGACTATGGCTACACCTTC. This sequence encodes CASSTDREDYGYTF. The full variable domain, with the rest looked up from reference TRBV19 and TRBJ1-2, is DGGITQSPKYLFRKEGQNVTLSCEQNLNHDAMYWYRQDPGQGLRLIYYSQIVNDFQKGDIAEGYSVSREKKESFPLTVTSAQKNPTAFYLCASSTDREDYGYTFGSGTRLTVV.

A single count supports this clone. A much larger clone is a single base away; this may be a read error. V usage is TRBV28 and J usage is TRBJ1-1; D call uncertain. Trimming took 3 bases from V and 3 from J, leaving 8 bases between them. CDR1 is MDHEN and CDR2 is SYDVKM in the germline V gene. The CDR3 has 13 residues. The chain's CDR3 is CASSFQRDTEAFF. CDR3 in DNA: TGTGCCAGCAGTTTCCAGAGGGACACTGAAGCTTTCTTT.

This rearrangement joins TRBV7-9 to TRBJ1-1; 8 bases fit TRBD1. The J segment lost 5 bases and the V segment lost 3 bases, leaving 8 bases of the junction unmatched. Looked up from germline, CDR1 is SEHNR and CDR2 is FQNEAQ (reference sequence). The CDR3 length is 15 residues. The CDR3 reads CASSFGQGVHTEAFF. For the CDR3, the DNA is TGTGCCAGCAGCTTTGGACAGGGAGTGCATACTGAAGCTTTCTTT. Combining the CDR3 with reference TRBV7-9 and TRBJ1-1 gives the whole variable domain DTGVSQNPRHKITKRGQNVTFRCDPISEHNRLYWYRQTLGQGPEFLTYFQNEAQLEKSRLLSDRFSAERPKGSFSTLEIQRTEQGDSAMYLCASSFGQGVHTEAFFGQGTRLTVV.

This chain connects TRBV9 to TRBJ2-1; TRBD2 matches at 9 bases. This CDR3 comprises 16 residues. Trimming cost V 4 bases and J 3 bases; bases outside gene matches: 8. Per germline, CDR1 SGDLS and CDR2 YYNGEE. The CDR3: CASSSGGGAIYNEQFF. The DNA for the CDR3 is TGTGCCAGCAGCTCCGGCGGGGGGGCCATCTACAATGAGCAGTTCTTC.

This rearrangement joins TRBV2 to TRBJ2-7; TRBD1 matches at 7 bases. This CDR3 is 15 amino acids long. Germline V gene data show CDR1 as SNHLY and CDR2 as FYNNEI. V lost 3 bases, J lost 6 bases, and 11 bases stayed unmatched. The CDR3 region is CASSDFLRGQGEQYF. CDR3 in DNA: TGTGCCAGCAGTGATTTTTTAAGGGGGCAAGGCGAGCAGTACTTC.

The V call is TRBV6-5, the J call TRBJ1-6; 7 bases fit TRBD1. Germline values: CDR1 MNHEY, CDR2 SVGAGI. Trimming cost V 6 bases and J 3 bases; bases outside gene matches: 2. This CDR3 is built from 14 residues. CDR3 protein: CASSRDSYNSPLHF. The CDR3 DNA is TGTGCCAGCAGCCGGGACAGCTATAATTCACCCCTCCACTTT.

The chain combines TRBV15 with TRBJ2-7; TRBD2 matches at 7 bases. Germline V gene data show CDR1 as LNHNV and CDR2 as YYDKDF (reference sequence). V shed 0 bases, J shed 3 bases, and the junction held 8 bases outside the gene matches. CDR3 length: 16 amino acids. The CDR3 protein is CATSRDKASGDYEQYF. The CDR3 DNA follows: TGTGCCACCAGCAGAGATAAGGCTAGCGGAGACTACGAGCAGTACTTC.

The chain has TRBV10-3 and TRBJ2-7; 7 bases map to TRBD2. CDR3 size: 15 residues. The J segment lost 2 bases and the V segment lost 3 bases, leaving 7 bases of the junction unmatched. Germline loops: CDR1 ENHRY, CDR2 SYGVKD. The CDR3 loop reads CAISDSGLPTYEQYF. In nucleotides, the CDR3 is TGTGCCATCAGTGACTCGGGACTACCAACCTACGAGCAGTACTTC.

The CDR3 coding sequence is TGTGCCAGCAGTTCTCTAGCGGGGGGGCCAGTAGAGACCCAGTACTTC. This gives the protein CASSSLAGGPVETQYF. The chain couples TRBV6-6 to TRBJ2-5, with TRBD2 matching over 12 bases. V was pared by 4 bases and J by 4 bases, with 7 bases of the junction left unmatched. The CDR3 extends over 16 amino acids. Per the germline V gene, CDR1 is MNHNY and CDR2 is SVGAGI (reference sequence).

CDR3 in amino acids: CASSSTSYEQFF. In DNA, the CDR3 is TGTGCCAGCAGTTCCACTAGCTATGAGCAGTTCTTC. This rearrangement joins TRBV6-2 or TRBV6-3 to TRBJ2-1, with D perhaps TRBD2 (6 bases). Germline CDR1 MNHEY, CDR2 SVGEGT. Trimming took off 4 bases at V and 8 bases at J, with 9 bases between the two ends. This CDR3 is 12 amino acids long.

Only a few counts were recorded for this clone. The chain combines TRBV5-4 with TRBJ2-3; TRBD2 aligns across 7 bases. The CDR3 has 15 amino acids. With V trimmed by 6 bases and J by 2 bases, 9 bases remained unmatched. Germline CDR1 and CDR2: SGHNT and YYREEE (reference sequence). Here the CDR3 reads CASTETGGATDTQYF. Written as DNA, the CDR3 is TGTGCCAGCACGGAGACGGGGGGAGCCACAGATACGCAGTATTTT.

The chain combines TRBV5-1 with TRBJ2-7; 10 positions match TRBD2. CDR1 is SGHRS and CDR2 is YFSETQ in the germline V gene. V dropped 3 bases and J dropped 4; count of bases not matched to a gene: 10. The CDR3 totals 16 residues. The CDR3 DNA is TGCGCCAGCAGCTACGATCTATCTAGCGGGAGTTACGAGCAGTACTTC. Its translation is CASSYDLSSGSYEQYF.

The gene calls are TRBV19 and TRBJ2-3; 8 bases line up with TRBD2. The CDR3 totals 14 residues. Germline V gene data show CDR1 as LNHDA and CDR2 as SQIVND (reference sequence). V trimming: 6 bases; J trimming: 6 bases; junction bases outside the gene matches: 8. CDR3: CASRSGGGRDTQYF. The CDR3 DNA reads as TGTGCCAGTAGATCGGGGGGGGGCCGGGATACGCAGTATTTT.

The chain employs TRBV12-3 or TRBV12-4 and TRBJ2-2; D possibly corresponds to TRBD1 (5 bases). This CDR3 has 11 residues. Between the trimmed V and J ends, which lost 8 bases and 6 bases, there was a span of 7 bases. The chain's CDR3 is CASSRAGELFF. Written as DNA, the CDR3 is TGTGCCAGCTCCAGGGCCGGGGAGCTGTTTTTT.

This chain uses TRBV11-3 with TRBJ1-1; the D gene is possibly TRBD1 (6 bases). This CDR3 spans 15 amino acids. Germline assignment: CDR1 SGHNT and CDR2 YENEEA. The V gene lost 5 bases and the J gene lost 5 bases, with 18 bases spanning the gap. CDR3 sequence: CASSVQGGGITEAFF. The CDR3 DNA is TGTGCCAGCAGCGTACAGGGCGGGGGCATAACTGAAGCTTTCTTT. Together with reference TRBV11-3 and TRBJ1-1, the CDR3 gives the full variable domain: EAGVVQSPRYKIIEKKQPVAFWCNPISGHNTLYWYLQNLGQGPELLIRYENEEAVDDSQLPKDRFSAERLKGVDSTLKIQPAELGDSAVYLCASSVQGGGITEAFFGQGTRLTVV.

The V call is TRBV28, the J call TRBJ1-6, with 9 bases fitting TRBD1. Germline V gene data show CDR1 as MDHEN and CDR2 as SYDVKM. This CDR3 region has 13 residues. V lost 9 bases to trimming and J lost 10 bases; unmatched junction nucleotides: 7. The CDR3 region is CASGQGIRSPLHF. The CDR3 DNA reads TGTGCCAGTGGACAGGGGATAAGATCACCCCTCCACTTT.

The chain employs TRBV6-6 and TRBJ2-7; 8 bases are shared with TRBD1. The V segment lost 6 bases and the J segment 4 bases; nucleotides outside the gene matches: 5. Germline CDR1 and CDR2: MNHNY and SVGAGI (reference sequence). CDR3 length: 13 amino acids. The CDR3 nucleotides are TGTGCCAGCAGGGACAGGGAGGAATACGAGCAGTACTTC. It encodes CASRDREEYEQYF.

The rearrangement links TRBV6-6 to TRBJ2-2; 8 bases align to TRBD1. After removal of 6 bases from V and 4 bases from J, the junction contained 10 bases not matched to a gene. The CDR3 extends over 16 amino acids. Germline V gives CDR1 MNHNY, CDR2 SVGAGI (reference sequence). The CDR3 is CASRLPQGAVTGELFF. In DNA form, the CDR3 reads TGTGCCAGCAGACTTCCCCAGGGGGCGGTCACCGGGGAGCTGTTTTTT.

This clone was observed once. The V gene is TRBV7-9, the J gene TRBJ2-7, with D possibly matching TRBD1 (5 bases). Trimming stripped 1 base from V and 4 bases from J, with 8 bases between. The germline V gene encodes CDR1 SEHNR and CDR2 FQNEAQ (reference sequence). This CDR3 is built from 13 residues. CDR3 loop: CASSLESGYEQYF. Written as DNA, the CDR3 is TGTGCCAGCAGCTTAGAATCAGGGTACGAGCAGTACTTC.

This clone appeared once. The chain couples TRBV5-5 to TRBJ1-5; D might be TRBD1 (5 bases). V lost 5 bases to trimming and J lost 4 bases, with 19 bases between them. The CDR3 has 16 residues. Germline CDR1 is SGHKS and CDR2 is YYEKEE (reference sequence). The CDR3 reads CASSFGGAGWNQPQHF. The CDR3, as DNA: TGTGCCAGCAGTTTTGGTGGGGCAGGGTGGAATCAGCCCCAGCATTTT.

This chain joins TRBV20-1 and TRBJ2-1; D ambiguous. The V end lost 2 bases, the J end lost 9 bases, and 5 bases lay between the germline ends. The CDR3 runs 10 residues. Germline V gene sequence: CDR1 DFQATT, CDR2 SNEGSKA (reference sequence). The DNA for the CDR3 is TGCAGTGCTAGACGGGTTGAGCAGTTCTTC. Protein product: CSARRVEQFF.

CDR3 DNA: TGCGCCAGCAGCCAAGATCCAGGGGGTATGGTAGCTTTCTTT. This encodes CASSQDPGGMVAFF. The V gene is TRBV4-1, the J gene TRBJ1-1; TRBD1 matches 7 bases. From germline, CDR1 is MGHRA and CDR2 YSYEKL. This CDR3 comprises 14 residues. With 0 bases clipped from V and 10 bases from J, the junction kept 8 bases outside the gene matches.

This clone was recorded a few times. This chain uses TRBV29-1 with TRBJ2-2; TRBD2 might be the D (6 bases). Per the germline V gene, CDR1 is SQVTM and CDR2 is ANQGSEA. The V end was cut by 6 bases, the J end by 0 bases, with 11 bases between. The CDR3 totals 14 residues. The CDR3 here is CSVREDPNTGELFF. In DNA form, the CDR3 reads TGCAGCGTAAGGGAGGACCCGAACACCGGGGAGCTGTTTTTT.

This clone was found a few times. The chain couples TRBV19 to TRBJ1-3; D is unresolved. Deletions cut 6 bases from V and 0 bases from J, with 6 bases between. Germline V gives CDR1 LNHDA, CDR2 SQIVND (reference sequence). The CDR3 is 13 residues long. The CDR3 bases are TGTGCCAGTAGAGAACTCTCTGGAAACACCATATATTTT. Residues: CASRELSGNTIYF.